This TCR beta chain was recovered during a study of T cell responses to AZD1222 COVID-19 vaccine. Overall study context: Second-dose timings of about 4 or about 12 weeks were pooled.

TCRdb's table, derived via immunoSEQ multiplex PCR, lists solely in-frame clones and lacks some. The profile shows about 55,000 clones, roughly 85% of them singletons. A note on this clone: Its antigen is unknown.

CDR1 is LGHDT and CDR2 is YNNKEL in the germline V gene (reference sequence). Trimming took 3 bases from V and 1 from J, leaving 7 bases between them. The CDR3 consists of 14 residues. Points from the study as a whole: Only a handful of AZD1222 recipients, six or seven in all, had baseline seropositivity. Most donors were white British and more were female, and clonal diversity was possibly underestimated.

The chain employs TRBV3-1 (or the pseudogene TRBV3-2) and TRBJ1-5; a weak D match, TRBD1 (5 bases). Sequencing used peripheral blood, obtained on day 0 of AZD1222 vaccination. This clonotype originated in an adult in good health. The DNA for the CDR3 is TGTGCCAGCAGCCAGGAGGGGAGCAATCAGCCCCAGCATTTT. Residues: CASSQEGSNQPQHF.